This is a list of T cell receptor beta chains from one sample in a study of T cell repertoires in cytomegalovirus infection. TCRdb recomputed calls from the reads with MiXCR, one row per CDR3 protein. The sample holds some 440,000 distinct CDR3 sequences; about a third are singletons and the top ten take about 13%. Material: PBMCs. The receptors here all came from a human donor in good health (CMV status not recorded). Some clones in this sample may be carry-over from other donors' samples. Each CDR3 is given with its conserved first and last residue. A D gene is named only where the DNA matches it firmly. Expanded clones get a size class; other rows say once, few or many, or leave the size out.

>TRBV10-3|.|.|TRBJ2-7
CAISEERGSYEQYF
TGTGCCATCAGTGAAGAGAGGGGATCCTACGAGCAGTACTTC
>TRBV5-1|.|.|TRBJ2-1
CASSPSYGDEQFF
TGCGCCAGCAGCCCGTCATACGGAGATGAGCAGTTCTTC
>TRBV5-1|once|.|TRBJ2-3
CASSWQDSRTDTQYF
TGCGCCAGCAGCTGGCAGGACAGCCGCACAGATACGCAGTATTTT
>TRBV7-6|many|.|TRBJ1-6
CASSRGPPRDNSPLHF
TGTGCCAGCAGCCGGGGACCTCCTCGGGATAATTCACCCCTCCACTTT
>TRBV15|.|TRBD1|TRBJ2-7
CATSRRWGTARPYEQYF
TGTGCCACCAGCAGGCGCTGGGGGACAGCCAGACCCTACGAGCAGTACTTC
>TRBV20-1|.|.|TRBJ2-7
CSATDSRISYEQYF
TGCAGTGCGACCGACAGTAGAATCTCCTACGAGCAGTACTTC
>TRBV6-8|few|.|TRBJ1-2
CASGDGNYGYTF
TGTGCCAGCGGGGATGGCAACTATGGCTACACCTTC
>TRBV7-6|.|.|TRBJ2-7
CASSLESSAGAGEPSF
TGTGCCAGCAGCTTAGAATCGTCCGCGGGGGCGGGCGAGCCTTCCTTC
>TRBV18|many|TRBD1|TRBJ2-7
CASSPLPLDRSYEQYF
TGTGCCAGCTCACCCCTACCGTTGGACAGGTCCTACGAGCAGTACTTC
>TRBV7-2|few|TRBD2|TRBJ2-2
CASSSEGRGARLFF
TGTGCCAGCAGCTCAGAGGGGCGGGGGGCCAGGCTGTTTTTT
>TRBV5-4|.|TRBD2|TRBJ2-1
CASSLGELAGRFF
TGTGCCAGCAGCTTGGGGGAACTAGCGGGGCGGTTCTTC
>TRBV7-2|many|.|TRBJ1-4
CASSQSPGPTNEKLFF
TGTGCCAGCAGTCAGAGCCCCGGTCCAACTAATGAAAAACTGTTTTTT
>TRBV7-9|.|.|TRBJ2-5
CASSSQTRRETQYF
TGTGCCAGCAGCTCGCAGACTAGGAGGGAGACCCAGTACTTC
>TRBV29-1|few|.|TRBJ1-1
CSVEHVAGNTEAFF
TGCAGCGTTGAACATGTGGCAGGGAACACTGAAGCTTTCTTT
>TRBV7-2|many|TRBD1|TRBJ1-1
CASSLGARGRITEAFF
TGTGCCAGCAGCTTAGGGGCCAGGGGGCGCATCACTGAAGCTTTCTTT
>TRBV7-2|many|.|TRBJ1-5
CASSLSQVNNQPQHF
TGTGCCAGCAGCTTAAGTCAGGTTAACAATCAGCCCCAGCATTTT
>TRBV6-1|.|.|TRBJ2-5
CASSSKRGRGETQYF
TGTGCCAGCAGTTCCAAAAGGGGGCGGGGGGAGACCCAGTACTTC
>TRBV6-2/TRBV6-3|few|.|TRBJ1-4
CASSLRGDGYKGATNEKLFF
TGTGCCAGCAGTCTTCGGGGCGACGGTTATAAGGGCGCAACTAATGAAAAACTGTTTTTT
>TRBV5-1|few|.|TRBJ2-5
CASSLAELAEETQYF
TGCGCCAGCAGCTTGGCCGAGTTGGCGGAAGAGACCCAGTACTTC
>TRBV7-6|few|.|TRBJ1-1
CASSPGGGHTEAFF
TGTGCCAGCAGCCCGGGGGGAGGCCACACTGAAGCTTTCTTT
>TRBV7-2|.|.|TRBJ1-2
CASSLGGTPNGYTF
TGTGCCAGCAGCTTAGGTGGGACACCGAATGGCTACACCTTC
>TRBV6-1|few|.|TRBJ1-4
CASSRAGGGTNEKLFF
TGTGCCAGCAGCCGCGCTGGAGGGGGAACTAATGAAAAACTGTTTTTT
>TRBV13|.|.|TRBJ1-1
CASSRNSEGYTEAFF
TGTGCCAGCAGCAGAAACAGTGAAGGGTACACTGAAGCTTTCTTT
>TRBV7-6|few|TRBD1|TRBJ1-5
CASSFLGQGNQPQHF
TGTGCCAGCAGCTTTCTCGGACAGGGGAATCAGCCCCAGCATTTT
>TRBV19|few|TRBD2|TRBJ2-2
CATARDYDTGELFF
TGTGCCACCGCCCGGGACTATGACACCGGGGAGCTGTTTTTT
>TRBV7-2|many|.|TRBJ2-2
CASSWGTNTGELFF
TGTGCCAGCAGCTGGGGGACGAACACCGGGGAGCTGTTTTTT
>TRBV20-1|once|.|TRBJ1-5
CSAQSGQRDQPQHF
TGCAGTGCTCAGTCGGGACAAAGAGATCAGCCCCAGCATTTT
>TRBV29-1|.|.|TRBJ2-5
CSVERDVSQETQYF
TGCAGCGTTGAGAGGGACGTTAGCCAAGAGACCCAGTACTTC
>TRBV12-3/TRBV12-4|few|.|TRBJ1-2
CASTSDTYYGYTF
TGTGCCAGCACCTCGGACACTTACTATGGCTACACCTTC
>TRBV5-6|few|.|TRBJ1-4
CASSLEVNEKLFF
TGTGCCAGCAGCTTGGAGGTCAATGAAAAACTGTTTTTT
>TRBV19|.|TRBD1|TRBJ1-1
CASSPAGTDLNTEAFF
TGTGCCAGTAGTCCGGCCGGGACAGACCTGAACACTGAAGCTTTCTTT
>TRBV6-2/TRBV6-3|few|.|TRBJ2-1
CASSQEPSSYNEQFF
TGTGCCAGCAGCCAGGAGCCAAGCTCCTACAATGAGCAGTTCTTC
>TRBV6-1|.|.|TRBJ2-7
CASSDYRGYEQYF
TGTGCCAGCAGTGACTACCGGGGGTACGAGCAGTACTTC
>TRBV12-5|few|.|TRBJ2-5
CASGLGEFGETQYF
TGTGCTAGTGGTTTGGGAGAGTTCGGAGAGACCCAGTACTTC
>TRBV2|.|TRBD1|TRBJ2-7
CASRGRDRDKYEQYF
TGTGCCAGCAGGGGCCGGGACAGGGATAAATACGAGCAGTACTTC
>TRBV7-9|many|.|TRBJ2-4
CASSLGSGVENIQYF
TGTGCCAGCAGCTTAGGTTCTGGGGTGGAAAACATTCAGTACTTC
>TRBV7-3|.|.|TRBJ2-3
CASSLTGQTDTQYF
TGTGCCAGCAGCTTAACAGGACAGACAGATACGCAGTATTTT
>TRBV7-8|many|.|TRBJ2-2
CASSLVAVNGELFF
TGTGCCAGCAGCTTAGTTGCGGTGAACGGGGAGCTGTTTTTT
>TRBV6-1|many|TRBD2|TRBJ2-2
CASSPGLAVNTGELFF
TGTGCCAGCAGTCCCGGCCTAGCGGTTAACACCGGGGAGCTGTTTTTT
>TRBV5-4|few|TRBD1|TRBJ2-3
CASTNSDRNTDTQYF
TGTGCCAGCACCAATTCGGACAGGAACACAGATACGCAGTATTTT
>TRBV10-3|few|.|TRBJ1-5
CAISDNGVRNQPQHF
TGTGCCATCAGTGATAACGGGGTTCGCAATCAGCCCCAGCATTTT
>TRBV11-2|many|TRBD2|TRBJ2-1
CASSGGDYNEQFF
TGTGCCAGCAGCGGGGGGGACTACAATGAGCAGTTCTTC
>TRBV6-6|.|.|TRBJ1-6
CASSRDTFNSPLHF
TGTGCCAGCAGCCGCGACACCTTCAATTCACCCCTCCACTTT
>TRBV24-1|.|TRBD1|TRBJ2-2
CATSEAGQANTGELFF
TGTGCCACCAGTGAGGCTGGACAGGCGAACACCGGGGAGCTGTTTTTT
>TRBV7-9|.|TRBD2|TRBJ2-3
CASSRRTSGFTDTQYF
TGTGCCAGCAGCCGTCGGACTAGCGGCTTCACAGATACGCAGTATTTT
>TRBV5-4|many|.|TRBJ1-2
CASSLEGLGGYTF
TGTGCCAGCAGCTTGGAAGGATTGGGCGGCTACACCTTC
>TRBV2|many|TRBD1|TRBJ1-1
CASSPGDRGESEAFF
TGTGCCAGCAGTCCGGGGGACAGGGGAGAAAGTGAAGCTTTCTTT
>TRBV6-1|.|TRBD2|TRBJ2-7
CASKAGATYEQYF
TGTGCCAGCAAAGCGGGGGCCACCTACGAGCAGTACTTC
>TRBV7-8|many|TRBD2|TRBJ2-3
CASSLIAGGRSDTQYF
TGTGCCAGCAGTCTAATAGCGGGGGGGAGGTCAGATACGCAGTATTTT
>TRBV29-1|few|.|TRBJ2-7
CSAATASYEQYF
TGCAGCGCGGCGACAGCGTCCTACGAGCAGTACTTC
>TRBV7-2|many|.|TRBJ1-1
CASFVVNTEAFF
TGTGCCAGCTTCGTCGTGAACACTGAAGCTTTCTTT
>TRBV4-1|.|.|TRBJ2-1
CASSQDVIGATYNEQFF
TGCGCCAGCAGCCAAGATGTCATCGGGGCCACCTACAATGAGCAGTTCTTC
>TRBV12-3/TRBV12-4|.|.|TRBJ1-1
CASRLSGGVDEACF
TGTGCCAGCAGACTCTCGGGAGGGGTCGATGAAGCTTGCTTT
>TRBV7-6|.|TRBD1|TRBJ2-7
CASSLRTGARYEQYF
TGTGCCAGCAGCCTCAGGACAGGGGCGCGCTACGAGCAGTACTTC
>TRBV6-2/TRBV6-3|.|TRBD2|TRBJ2-1
CASSLLAGGTNEQFF
TGTGCCAGCAGTCTTCTAGCGGGGGGCACTAATGAGCAGTTCTTC
>TRBV12-3/TRBV12-4|.|TRBD2|TRBJ2-1
CASSLWLAGPLNEQFF
TGTGCCAGCAGTTTATGGCTAGCGGGGCCCCTCAATGAGCAGTTCTTC
>TRBV15|.|TRBD1|TRBJ1-6
CATSRKQGARNSPLHF
TGTGCCACCAGCAGAAAACAGGGGGCGCGGAATTCACCCCTCCACTTT
>TRBV6-2/TRBV6-3|few|.|TRBJ2-3
CASSYTRGPSDTQYF
TGTGCCAGCAGTTACACGCGGGGGCCATCAGATACGCAGTATTTT
>TRBV5-4|.|.|TRBJ1-1
CASSLVGRIEAFF
TGTGCCAGCAGCTTGGTGGGCAGGATTGAAGCTTTCTTT